What follows are 15 T cell receptor beta chains derived from one specimen sequenced in a study of beta chain features in type 1 diabetes. Isolated RNA was reverse transcribed in full, so expressed TCRB transcripts were sequenced. TCRdb keeps only in-frame clones here, not all; method: immunoSEQ multiplex PCR. In the table there are about 620,000 clones, around 15% of which are singletons. Sample: naive CD4+ T cells from blood. The receptors derive from a man in his late teens or twenties in good health.

The chain is built from TRBV28 and TRBJ2-4; D may be TRBD2 (5 bases). Trimming removed 4 bases from V and 0 bases from J, with 10 bases in between. CDR1 is MDHEN and CDR2 is SYDVKM in the germline V gene. CDR3 length equals 15 residues. The CDR3 nucleotides read TGTGCCAGCAGTTCTGGACTGGGAGCCAAAAACATTCAGTACTTC. Residues: CASSSGLGAKNIQYF.

This clone showed up just a few times. V is TRBV11-2 and J is TRBJ1-4; the D gene is possibly TRBD1 (6 bases). Trimming took off 3 bases at V and 1 base at J, with 18 bases between the two ends. Germline CDR1 SGHAT, CDR2 FQNNGV. This CDR3 has 18 residues. This chain's CDR3 is CASSFGWGQGRTNEKLFF. The CDR3 region has the DNA TGTGCCAGCAGCTTTGGTTGGGGCCAGGGGAGAACTAATGAAAAACTGTTTTTT.

This clone has a count of ten or more. The chain employs TRBV21-1 and TRBJ2-3; the D call in the table, TRBD1, was not verified against the DNA. TRBV21-1 is labeled a pseudogene. This CDR3 contains 17 residues. The CDR3 loop reads CASSKAPRGQGTDTQYF. CDR3 in DNA: TGTGCCAGCAGCAAAGCGCCTCGAGGACAGGGCACAGATACGCAGTATTTT.

The rearrangement joins TRBV2 to TRBJ1-2; D gene unclear. The CDR3 is made up of 15 amino acids. CDR1 SNHLY and CDR2 FYNNEI come from the germline V gene. Trimming stripped 5 bases from V and 0 bases from J, with 13 bases between. The CDR3 DNA reads as TGTGCCAGCAGTTTAATCACAGCTGCTAACTATGGCTACACCTTC. Translated, it gives CASSLITAANYGYTF.

This clone was picked up a small number of times. The chain has TRBV29-1 and TRBJ2-5, with TRBD1 matching 7 bases. The CDR3 is 13 amino acids. The germline gives CDR1 SQVTM, CDR2 ANQGSEA. The V and J ends lost 6 bases and 4 bases, in that order; junction bases with no gene match: 8. CDR3 coding DNA: TGCAGCGTCACAATACAGGGGACAGAGACCCAGTACTTC. This gives the protein CSVTIQGTETQYF.

The chain joins TRBV4-3 to TRBJ2-1; 11 bases match TRBD2. Germline V gives CDR1 LGHNA, CDR2 YSLEER. V was clipped by 0 bases and J by 12 bases; unmatched bases: 1. The CDR3 runs to 13 residues. CDR3 loop: CASSQDGLAGQFF. For the CDR3, the DNA is TGCGCCAGCAGCCAAGATGGACTAGCGGGGCAGTTCTTC.

This clone has just a few counts. The CDR3 sequence: CASSLTGGVPEQYF. CDR3 bases: TGCGCCAGCAGCTTGACAGGGGGCGTCCCCGAGCAGTACTTC. The genes are TRBV5-1 and TRBJ2-7; 9 bases are a match to TRBD1. V was clipped by 1 base and J by 6 bases; unmatched bases: 5. The CDR3 has 14 amino acids. Germline lookup yields CDR1 SGHRS and CDR2 YFSETQ.

This clone was observed a few times. The chain couples TRBV18 to TRBJ1-1; tentatively, D is TRBD1 (6 bases). Germline assignment: CDR1 KGHSH and CDR2 LQKENI. There are 13 residues in the CDR3. Trimming shortened V by 3 bases and J by 11 bases, and 16 bases separated the two germline ends. The CDR3 protein is CASSPVRGPMAFF. CDR3 sequence (DNA): TGTGCCAGCTCACCTGTACGGGGGCCGATGGCTTTCTTT.

The J gene is TRBJ2-1, the V gene TRBV4-3; D tentatively reads TRBD1 or TRBD2 (5 bases each). Germline V lookup: CDR1 LGHNA, CDR2 YSLEER. The length of the CDR3 is 17 residues. The V gene lost 4 bases and the J gene lost 2 bases, with 18 bases spanning the gap. In nucleotides, the CDR3 is TGCGCCAGCAGCCGCGGATCGCCCGGGACCACCTACAATGAGCAGTTCTTC. Its protein product is CASSRGSPGTTYNEQFF.

J is TRBJ1-2 and V is TRBV11-2, with 9 bases lining up with TRBD1. J gave up 2 bases and V 4 bases, and 2 bases lay outside the gene matches. CDR3 length: 14 amino acids. The germline V gene encodes CDR1 SGHAT and CDR2 FQNNGV. In DNA form, the CDR3 reads TGTGCCAGCAGCTGGGACAGGGAGAACTATGGCTACACCTTC. Translation: CASSWDRENYGYTF. Complete variable domain (other parts from reference TRBV11-2 and TRBJ1-2): EAGVAQSPRYKIIEKRQSVAFWCNPISGHATLYWYQQILGQGPKLLIQFQNNGVVDDSQLPKDRFSAERLKGVDSTLKIQPAKLEDSAVYLCASSWDRENYGYTFGSGTRLTVV.

Turning to this clone: One end of the junction is discordant with germline, which a read error may explain. The J gene is TRBJ2-5, the V gene TRBV28; D unresolved. Germline values: CDR1 MDHEN, CDR2 SYDVKM. The CDR3 is 13 amino acids. CDR3 sequence reads: CASRPGPQGTQYF. The CDR3 coding sequence is TGTGCCAGCAGGCCGGGCCCCCAAGGGACCCAGTACTTC.

In regard to this clone: This CDR3 is also generated by other DNA sequences in the sample. The chain is built from TRBV18 and TRBJ1-5, with a weak D call TRBD1 (6 bases). Germline loops: CDR1 KGHSH, CDR2 LQKENI. V lost 6 bases and J 4 bases, leaving 10 bases between the germline ends. The CDR3 covers 13 residues. In nucleotides, the CDR3 is TGTGCCAGCTCTCGCACAGGGAATCAGCCCCAGCATTTT. It encodes CASSRTGNQPQHF. The full variable domain, in which reference TRBV18 and TRBJ1-5 provide the parts outside the CDR3, is NAGVMQNPRHLVRRRGQEARLRCSPMKGHSHVYWYRQLPEEGLKFMVYLQKENIIDESGMPKERFSAEFPKEGPSILRIQQVVRGDSAAYFCASSRTGNQPQHFGDGTRLSIL.

The V gene is TRBV6-5, the J gene TRBJ2-1, with 8 bases that match TRBD1. CDR3 length equals 15 residues. V shed 2 bases, J shed 12 bases, and the junction held 12 bases outside the gene matches. Germline lookup yields CDR1 MNHEY and CDR2 SVGAGI. The CDR3 region has the DNA TGTGCCAGCAGTTACGCTGGGACAGGTAATCGGAGGCAGTTCTTC. Translated, it gives CASSYAGTGNRRQFF.

This clone was counted a few times. The V call is TRBV7-2, the J call TRBJ2-5, with TRBD1 matching 10 bases. Germline V lookup: CDR1 SGHTA, CDR2 FQGNSA. The CDR3 runs to 16 residues. With V trimmed by 4 bases and J by 1 base, 6 bases remained unmatched. CDR3 residues: CASSSRDRGGQETQYF. CDR3 in DNA: TGTGCCAGCAGCTCCCGGGACAGGGGTGGCCAAGAGACCCAGTACTTC.

Only a few counts were recorded for this clone. The rearrangement uses TRBV11-2 and TRBJ2-5; D is uncertain. The germline V gene has CDR1 SGHAT and CDR2 FQNNGV. The CDR3 consists of 11 residues. Trimming left V 5 bases short and J 3 bases short, with 4 bases between. In DNA form, the CDR3 reads TGTGCCAGCAGCGCAAAAGAGACCCAGTACTTC. This gives the protein CASSAKETQYF.